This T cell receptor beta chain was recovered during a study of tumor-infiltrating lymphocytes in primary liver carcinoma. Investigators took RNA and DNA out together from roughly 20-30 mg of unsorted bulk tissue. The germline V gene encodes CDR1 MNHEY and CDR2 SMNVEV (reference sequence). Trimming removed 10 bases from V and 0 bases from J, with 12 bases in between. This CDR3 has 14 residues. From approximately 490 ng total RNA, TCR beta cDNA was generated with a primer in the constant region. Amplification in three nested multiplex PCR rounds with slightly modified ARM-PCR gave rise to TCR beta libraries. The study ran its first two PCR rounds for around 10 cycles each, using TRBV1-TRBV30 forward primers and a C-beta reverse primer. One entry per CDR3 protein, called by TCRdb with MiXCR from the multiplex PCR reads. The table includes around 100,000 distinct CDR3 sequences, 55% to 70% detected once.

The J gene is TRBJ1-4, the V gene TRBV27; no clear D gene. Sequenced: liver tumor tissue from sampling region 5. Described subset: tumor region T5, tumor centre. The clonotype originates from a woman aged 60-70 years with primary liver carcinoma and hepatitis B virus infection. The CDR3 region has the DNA TGTGCCAACAGCAAGGAGGCAACTAATGAAAAACTGTTTTTT. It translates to CANSKEATNEKLFF.